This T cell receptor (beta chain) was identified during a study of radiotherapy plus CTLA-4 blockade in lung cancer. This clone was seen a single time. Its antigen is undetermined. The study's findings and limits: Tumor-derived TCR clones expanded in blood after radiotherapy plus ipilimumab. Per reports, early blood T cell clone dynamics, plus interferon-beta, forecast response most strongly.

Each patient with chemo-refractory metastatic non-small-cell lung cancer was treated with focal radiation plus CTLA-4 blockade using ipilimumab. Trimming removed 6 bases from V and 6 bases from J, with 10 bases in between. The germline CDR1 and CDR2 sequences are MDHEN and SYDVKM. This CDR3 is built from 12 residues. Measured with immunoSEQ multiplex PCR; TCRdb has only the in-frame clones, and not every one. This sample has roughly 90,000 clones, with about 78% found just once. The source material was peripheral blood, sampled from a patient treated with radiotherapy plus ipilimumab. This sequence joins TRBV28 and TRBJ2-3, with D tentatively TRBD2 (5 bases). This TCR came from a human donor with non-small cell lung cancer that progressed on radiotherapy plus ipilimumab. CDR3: CASSQRADTQYF. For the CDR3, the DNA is TGTGCCAGCAGCCAGAGGGCCGATACGCAGTATTTT.